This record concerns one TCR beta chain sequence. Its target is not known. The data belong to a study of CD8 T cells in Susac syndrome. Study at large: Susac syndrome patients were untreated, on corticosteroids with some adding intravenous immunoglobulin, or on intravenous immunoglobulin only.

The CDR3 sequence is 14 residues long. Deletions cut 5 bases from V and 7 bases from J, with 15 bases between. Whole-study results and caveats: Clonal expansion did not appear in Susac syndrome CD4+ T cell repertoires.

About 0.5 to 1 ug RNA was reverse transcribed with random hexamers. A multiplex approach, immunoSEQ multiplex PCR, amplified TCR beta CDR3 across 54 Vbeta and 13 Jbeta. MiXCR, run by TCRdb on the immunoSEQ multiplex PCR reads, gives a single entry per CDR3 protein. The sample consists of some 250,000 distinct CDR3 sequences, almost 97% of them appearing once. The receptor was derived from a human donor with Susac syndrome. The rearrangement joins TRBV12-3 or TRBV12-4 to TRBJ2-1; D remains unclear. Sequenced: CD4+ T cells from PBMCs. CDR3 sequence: CASSVTWKGNEQFF. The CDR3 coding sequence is TGTGCCAGCAGTGTCACATGGAAAGGGAATGAGCAGTTCTTC.